These 10 T cell receptor beta chains originate from one sample sequenced in a study of blood T cell repertoires in COVID-19. The assay was immunoSEQ multiplex PCR, and TCRdb's table has in-frame clones only and misses some. Of roughly 440,000 clones in the sample, 88% are singletons; the top ten hold 10% to 15%. Sequencing was carried out using peripheral blood. The source is a woman aged 45-59 years with COVID-19, enrolled during active disease.

This rearrangement joins TRBV6-5 to TRBJ1-2; 7 bases line up with TRBD1. The ends lost 5 bases at V and 4 bases at J; junction bases unmatched: 7. This CDR3 is 14 amino acids long. Germline CDR1 MNHEY, CDR2 SVGAGI. CDR3 amino acids: CASSRDRAFYGYTF. CDR3 bases: TGTGCCAGCAGTCGCGACAGGGCGTTCTATGGCTACACCTTC.

The rearrangement joins TRBV11-2 to TRBJ2-5; D gene uncertain. In germline, CDR1 is SGHAT, CDR2 FQNNGV. CDR3 length: 15 residues. V was clipped by 3 bases and J by 2 bases, with 13 bases between them. The CDR3 DNA reads as TGTGCCAGCAGCTTTAACGGAGATATGCAAGAGACCCAGTACTTC. The encoded protein is CASSFNGDMQETQYF.

The chain uses TRBV6-5 and TRBJ1-2; possible D gene TRBD1, 5 bases. Germline values: CDR1 MNHEY, CDR2 SVGAGI. There are 13 residues in the CDR3. V was clipped by 2 bases and J by 3 bases, with 7 bases between them. The CDR3 sequence is CASSYDRYYGYTF. Here the CDR3 DNA reads TGTGCCAGCAGTTACGACAGATACTATGGCTACACCTTC.

This clone occurred once. The chain carries TRBV7-8 and TRBJ1-3; unclear D gene. Trimming removed 2 bases from V and 7 bases from J, with 12 bases in between. Germline V gene data show CDR1 as SGHVS and CDR2 as FQNEAQ. This CDR3 region has 14 residues. CDR3 sequence reads: CASSLTQARNTIYF. The CDR3 DNA reads as TGTGCCAGCAGCTTAACCCAGGCCCGGAACACCATATATTTT.

This rearrangement joins TRBV10-3 to TRBJ2-2; tentatively, D is TRBD2 (5 bases). CDR1 and CDR2 (germline): ENHRY, SYGVKD. The length of the CDR3 is 13 residues. The germline V and J ends were trimmed by 6 bases and 1 base, with 6 bases remaining between them. The CDR3 bases are TGTGCCATCAGGGGGAGGAACACCGGGGAGCTGTTTTTT. Translation: CAIRGRNTGELFF.

This rearrangement joins TRBV7-6 to TRBJ2-7, with D perhaps TRBD2 (6 bases). The V and J ends lost 5 bases and 6 bases respectively, with 20 bases between them. Germline loops: CDR1 SGHVS, CDR2 FNYEAQ. CDR3 length equals 15 residues. The CDR3 reads CASSRTPGGMSEQYF. The CDR3 region has the DNA TGTGCCAGCAGCAGGACTCCCGGGGGAATGAGCGAGCAGTACTTC.

V usage is TRBV6-4 and J usage is TRBJ1-5, with 8 bases that match TRBD1. Per the germline V gene, CDR1 is MRHNA and CDR2 is SNTAGT. The CDR3 is made up of 16 amino acids. Trimming at V came to 4 bases and at J to 6 bases, leaving 11 bases not matched to a gene. Here the CDR3 DNA reads TGTGCCAGCAGTGTCCGGGACAGGCAACAATGTCAGCCCCAGCATTTT. It codes for CASSVRDRQQCQPQHF.

The rearrangement joins TRBV11-1 to TRBJ1-2; unclear D gene. V was cut by 5 bases and J by 10 bases, with 14 bases left in between. This CDR3 region has 12 residues. The germline gives CDR1 SGHAT, CDR2 FQDESV (reference sequence). DNA of the CDR3: TGTGCCAGCAGCGTACGGGGTTGGGTCTACACCTTC. Amino acid sequence: CASSVRGWVYTF.

The CDR3 protein is CATSRDLPPAGELFF. CDR3 DNA sequence: TGTGCCACCAGCAGAGATCTCCCCCCGGCCGGGGAGCTGTTTTTT. The chain links TRBV15 to TRBJ2-2; D is undetermined. V was cut by 0 bases and J by 6 bases, with 11 bases left in between. The CDR3 runs to 15 residues. From germline, CDR1 is LNHNV and CDR2 YYDKDF (reference sequence). The full variable domain, completed using reference TRBV15 and TRBJ2-2, is DAMVIQNPRYQVTQFGKPVTLSCSQTLNHNVMYWYQQKSSQAPKLLFHYYDKDFNNEADTPDNFQSRRPNTSFCFLDIRSPGLGDTAMYLCATSRDLPPAGELFFGEGSRLTVL.

In this sample, this clone turned up a few times. V is TRBV18 and J is TRBJ2-7; 13 bases map to TRBD2. CDR1 is KGHSH and CDR2 is LQKENI in the germline V gene. The CDR3 contains 15 residues. The V and J ends lost 3 bases and 6 bases, in that order; junction bases with no gene match: 5. The CDR3 region has the DNA TGTGCCAGCTCACCCCGGACTAGCGGGGGCGGCGAGCAGTACTTC. Translated, it gives CASSPRTSGGGEQYF.